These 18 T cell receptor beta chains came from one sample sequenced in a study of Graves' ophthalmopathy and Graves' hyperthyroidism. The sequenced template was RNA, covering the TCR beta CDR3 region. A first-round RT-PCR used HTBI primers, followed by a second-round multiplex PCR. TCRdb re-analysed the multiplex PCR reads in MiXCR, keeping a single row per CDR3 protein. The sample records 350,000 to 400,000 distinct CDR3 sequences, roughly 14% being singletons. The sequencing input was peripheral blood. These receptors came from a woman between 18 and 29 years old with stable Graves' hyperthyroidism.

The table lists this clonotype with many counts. DNA for the CDR3: TGTGCCAGCCCGAAGGACAGGGGGCGATATGGCTACACCTTC. Its translation: CASPKDRGRYGYTF. This chain joins TRBV2 and TRBJ1-2; TRBD1 agrees at 11 bases. The trim removed 8 bases at V and 5 bases at J, leaving 7 bases unmatched. CDR1 and CDR2 from the germline V gene are SNHLY and FYNNEI. The CDR3 totals 14 residues.

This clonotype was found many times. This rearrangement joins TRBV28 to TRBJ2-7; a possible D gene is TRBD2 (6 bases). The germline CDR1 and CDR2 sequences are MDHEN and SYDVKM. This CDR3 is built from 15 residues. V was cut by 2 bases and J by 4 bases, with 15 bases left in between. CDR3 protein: CASSLGDLKIYEQYF. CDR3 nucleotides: TGTGCCAGCAGTTTAGGGGACTTGAAGATATACGAGCAGTACTTC.

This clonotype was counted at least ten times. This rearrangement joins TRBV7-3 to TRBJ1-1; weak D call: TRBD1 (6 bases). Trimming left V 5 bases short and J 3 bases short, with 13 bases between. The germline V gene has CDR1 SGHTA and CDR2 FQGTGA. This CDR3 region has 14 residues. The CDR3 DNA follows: TGTGCCAGCAGCGCCGCGGGGGGCTACACTGAAGCTTTCTTT. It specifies CASSAAGGYTEAFF.

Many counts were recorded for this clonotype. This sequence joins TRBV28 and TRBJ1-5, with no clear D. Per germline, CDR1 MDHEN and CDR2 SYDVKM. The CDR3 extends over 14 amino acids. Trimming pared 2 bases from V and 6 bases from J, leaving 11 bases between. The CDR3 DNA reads TGTGCCAGCAGTTTAGCGGGGTGGAGTCAGCCCCAGCATTTT. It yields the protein CASSLAGWSQPQHF.

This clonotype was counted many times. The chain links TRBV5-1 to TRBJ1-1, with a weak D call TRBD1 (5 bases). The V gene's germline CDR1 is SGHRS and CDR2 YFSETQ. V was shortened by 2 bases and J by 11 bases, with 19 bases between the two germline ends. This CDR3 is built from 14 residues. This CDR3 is CASSFVTGPGGAFF. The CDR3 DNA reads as TGCGCCAGCAGCTTCGTTACAGGTCCCGGAGGGGCTTTCTTT. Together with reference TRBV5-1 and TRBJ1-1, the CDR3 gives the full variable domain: KAGVTQTPRYLIKTRGQQVTLSCSPISGHRSVSWYQQTPGQGLQFLFEYFSETQRNKGNFPGRFSGRQFSNSRSEMNVSTLELGDSALYLCASSFVTGPGGAFFGQGTRLTVV.

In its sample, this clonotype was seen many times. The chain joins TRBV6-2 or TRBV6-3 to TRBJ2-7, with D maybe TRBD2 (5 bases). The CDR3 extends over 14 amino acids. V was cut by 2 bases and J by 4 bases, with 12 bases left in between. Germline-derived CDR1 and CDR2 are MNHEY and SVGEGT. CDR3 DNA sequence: TGTGCCAGCAGTTACGTGCCCGGGGAATACGAGCAGTACTTC. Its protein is CASSYVPGEYEQYF.

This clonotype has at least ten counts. The CDR3 is CATSRDNYNSPLHF. The CDR3 DNA sequence: TGTGCCACCAGCAGAGACAACTATAATTCACCCCTCCACTTT. The rearrangement links TRBV15 to TRBJ1-6, with D unresolved. CDR3 length equals 14 residues. V was cut by 0 bases and J by 3 bases, with 3 bases left in between. Per germline, CDR1 LNHNV and CDR2 YYDKDF (reference sequence). The full variable domain, rest sourced from reference TRBV15 and TRBJ1-6, is DAMVIQNPRYQVTQFGKPVTLSCSQTLNHNVMYWYQQKSSQAPKLLFHYYDKDFNNEADTPDNFQSRRPNTSFCFLDIRSPGLGDTAMYLCATSRDNYNSPLHFGNGTRLTVT.

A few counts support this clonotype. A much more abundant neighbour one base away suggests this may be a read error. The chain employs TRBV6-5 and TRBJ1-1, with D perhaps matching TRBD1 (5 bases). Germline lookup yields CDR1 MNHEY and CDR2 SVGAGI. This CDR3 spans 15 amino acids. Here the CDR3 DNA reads TGTGCCAGCAGTTACTCAGCCAGGGCCAATACTGAAGCTCTCTTT. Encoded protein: CASSYSARANTEALF.

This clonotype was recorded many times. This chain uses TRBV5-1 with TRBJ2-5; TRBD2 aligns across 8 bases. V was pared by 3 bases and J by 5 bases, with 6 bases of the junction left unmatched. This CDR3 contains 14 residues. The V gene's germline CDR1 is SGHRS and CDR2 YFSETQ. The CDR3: CASSSVTSVETQYF. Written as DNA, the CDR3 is TGCGCCAGCAGCTCTGTGACTAGCGTGGAGACCCAGTACTTC.

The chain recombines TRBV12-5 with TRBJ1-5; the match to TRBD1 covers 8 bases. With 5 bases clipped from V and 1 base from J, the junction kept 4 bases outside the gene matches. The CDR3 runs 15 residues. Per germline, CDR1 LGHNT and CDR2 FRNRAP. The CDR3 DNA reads TGTGCTAGTGGTCCTACAGGGGGGAGCAATCAGCCCCAGCATTTT. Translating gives CASGPTGGSNQPQHF. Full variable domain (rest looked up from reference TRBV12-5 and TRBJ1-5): DARVTQTPRHKVTEMGQEVTMRCQPILGHNTVFWYRQTMMQGLELLAYFRNRAPLDDSGMPKDRFSAEMPDATLATLKIQPSEPRDSAVYFCASGPTGGSNQPQHFGDGTRLSIL.

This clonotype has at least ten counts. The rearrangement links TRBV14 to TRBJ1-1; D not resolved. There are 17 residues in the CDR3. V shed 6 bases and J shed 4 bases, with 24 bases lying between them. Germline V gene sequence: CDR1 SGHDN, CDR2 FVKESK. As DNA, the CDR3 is TGTGCCAGCAGACACATCGCTACACCGCTCGTGGGCACTGAAGCTTTCTTT. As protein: CASRHIATPLVGTEAFF.

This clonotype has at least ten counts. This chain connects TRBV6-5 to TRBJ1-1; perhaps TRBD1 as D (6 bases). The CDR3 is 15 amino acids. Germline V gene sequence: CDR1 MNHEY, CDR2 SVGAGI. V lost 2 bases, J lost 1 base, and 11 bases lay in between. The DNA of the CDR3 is TGTGCCAGCAGTTACCAGGGGTGGGGGAACACTGAAGCTTTCTTT. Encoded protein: CASSYQGWGNTEAFF.

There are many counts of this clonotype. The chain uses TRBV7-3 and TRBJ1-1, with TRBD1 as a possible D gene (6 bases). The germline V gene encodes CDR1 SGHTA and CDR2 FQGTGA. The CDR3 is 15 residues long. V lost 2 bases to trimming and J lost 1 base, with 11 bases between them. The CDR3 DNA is TGTGCCAGCAGCTTAGGACAGTCCCCGAACACTGAAGCTTTCTTT. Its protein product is CASSLGQSPNTEAFF. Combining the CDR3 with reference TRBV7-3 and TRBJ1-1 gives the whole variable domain GAGVSQTPSNKVTEKGKYVELRCDPISGHTALYWYRQSLGQGPEFLIYFQGTGAADDSGLPNDRFFAVRPEGSVSTLKIQRTERGDSAVYLCASSLGQSPNTEAFFGQGTRLTVV.

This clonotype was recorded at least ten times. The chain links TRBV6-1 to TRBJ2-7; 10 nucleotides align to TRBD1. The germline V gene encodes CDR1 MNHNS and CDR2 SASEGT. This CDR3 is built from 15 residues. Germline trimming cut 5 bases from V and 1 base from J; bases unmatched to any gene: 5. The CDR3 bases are TGTGCCAGCAGTCTCCGGGACAGGGGTTCCTACGAGCAGTACTTC. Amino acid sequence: CASSLRDRGSYEQYF.

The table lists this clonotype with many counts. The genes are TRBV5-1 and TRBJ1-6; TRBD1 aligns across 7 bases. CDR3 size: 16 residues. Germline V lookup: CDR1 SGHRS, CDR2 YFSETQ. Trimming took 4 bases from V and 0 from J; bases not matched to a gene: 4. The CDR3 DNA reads TGCGCCAGCAGCGGGACAGAAAGCTCCTATAATTCACCCCTCCACTTT. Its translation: CASSGTESSYNSPLHF. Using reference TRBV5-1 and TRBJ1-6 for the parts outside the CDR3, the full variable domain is KAGVTQTPRYLIKTRGQQVTLSCSPISGHRSVSWYQQTPGQGLQFLFEYFSETQRNKGNFPGRFSGRQFSNSRSEMNVSTLELGDSALYLCASSGTESSYNSPLHFGNGTRLTVT.

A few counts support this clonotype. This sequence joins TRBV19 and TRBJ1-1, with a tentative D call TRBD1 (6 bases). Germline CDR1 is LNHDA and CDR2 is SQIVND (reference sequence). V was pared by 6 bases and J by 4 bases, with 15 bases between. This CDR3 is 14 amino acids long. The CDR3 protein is CASRPKGGATEAFF. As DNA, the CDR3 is TGTGCCAGTAGGCCTAAAGGGGGGGCCACTGAAGCTTTCTTT. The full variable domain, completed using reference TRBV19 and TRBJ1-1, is DGGITQSPKYLFRKEGQNVTLSCEQNLNHDAMYWYRQDPGQGLRLIYYSQIVNDFQKGDIAEGYSVSREKKESFPLTVTSAQKNPTAFYLCASRPKGGATEAFFGQGTRLTVV.

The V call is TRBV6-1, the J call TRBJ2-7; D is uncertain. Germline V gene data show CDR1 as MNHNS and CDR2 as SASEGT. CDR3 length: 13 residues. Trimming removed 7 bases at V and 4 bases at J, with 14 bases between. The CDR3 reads CASISAIGYEQYF. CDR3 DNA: TGTGCCAGCATATCAGCCATCGGGTACGAGCAGTACTTC.

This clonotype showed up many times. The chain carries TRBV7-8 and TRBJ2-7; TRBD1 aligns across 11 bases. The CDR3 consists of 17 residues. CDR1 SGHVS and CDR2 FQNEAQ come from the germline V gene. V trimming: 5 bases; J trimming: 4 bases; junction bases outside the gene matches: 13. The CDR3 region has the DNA TGTGCCAGCAGCGCCGCCTCCGGGACAGGGGGTGGGTACGAGCAGTACTTC. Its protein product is CASSAASGTGGGYEQYF. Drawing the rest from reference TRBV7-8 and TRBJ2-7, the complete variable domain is GAGVSQSPRYKVAKRGQDVALRCDPISGHVSLFWYQQALGQGPEFLTYFQNEAQLDKSGLPSDRFFAERPEGSVSTLKIQRTQQEDSAVYLCASSAASGTGGGYEQYFGPGTRLTVT.